This is a list of T cell receptor beta chains from one sample in a study of blood T cell repertoires in COVID-19. TCRdb keeps only in-frame clones here, not all; method: immunoSEQ multiplex PCR. Among 20,000 to 25,000 clones listed, about 88% were seen once. The sample comprised peripheral blood. The receptors come from a human donor in a cohort sampled during active COVID-19. The donor label of this sample is uncertain. Both conserved end residues are trimmed from each CDR3.

V gene: TRBV30; J gene: TRBJ1-1; CDR3 protein: AWSVVGVNTEAF
V gene: TRBV30; J gene: TRBJ2-1; CDR3 protein: AWSLALAGEDEQF
V gene: TRBV6-2/TRBV6-3; J gene: TRBJ1-1; CDR3 protein: ASSRSGGQMNTEAF
V gene: TRBV3-1/TRBV3-2; J gene: TRBJ2-1; CDR3 protein: ASRTSGSLDEQF
V gene: TRBV5-4; J gene: TRBJ2-3; CDR3 protein: ASSLRSGGLTDTQY
V gene: TRBV10-3; J gene: TRBJ2-5; CDR3 protein: AISESSAGTSWETQY
V gene: TRBV5-4; J gene: TRBJ2-6; CDR3 protein: ASSPPGAGANVLT
V gene: TRBV12-5; J gene: TRBJ2-3; CDR3 protein: ASGQTSGSTDTQY
V gene: TRBV28; J gene: TRBJ1-5; CDR3 protein: ASRTTGTRTQH
V gene: TRBV5-1; J gene: TRBJ2-7; CDR3 protein: ASSGGDRDYIYEQY
V gene: TRBV3-1/TRBV3-2; J gene: TRBJ2-2; CDR3 protein: ASSHSWGGNTGELF
V gene: TRBV21-1; J gene: TRBJ2-5; CDR3 protein: ASSRMPCVETQY
V gene: TRBV27; J gene: TRBJ2-1; CDR3 protein: ASLPTSGINNEQF
V gene: TRBV5-1; J gene: TRBJ2-7; CDR3 protein: ASSPSPSGSSYEQY
V gene: TRBV7-3; J gene: TRBJ2-7; CDR3 protein: ASSLTGGSYEQY
V gene: TRBV9; J gene: TRBJ2-3; CDR3 protein: ASSSPGGDTQY
V gene: TRBV2; J gene: TRBJ1-2; CDR3 protein: ASSVGGDVGYT
V gene: TRBV7-9; J gene: TRBJ2-3; CDR3 protein: ASSRAGEGDTQY
V gene: TRBV21-1; J gene: TRBJ2-1; CDR3 protein: ASSKKKRAGSYNEQF
V gene: TRBV3-1/TRBV3-2; J gene: TRBJ1-6; CDR3 protein: ASSREGWGSPLH
V gene: TRBV2; J gene: TRBJ2-5; CDR3 protein: ASKGEWETQY
V gene: TRBV28; J gene: TRBJ2-2; CDR3 protein: ASSLTGGIGELF
V gene: TRBV6-5; J gene: TRBJ2-3; CDR3 protein: ASSYSRARTDTQY
V gene: TRBV28; J gene: TRBJ1-1; CDR3 protein: ASSLLSSGYTEAF
V gene: TRBV7-8; J gene: TRBJ2-1; CDR3 protein: ASSQDRAGEQF
V gene: TRBV5-1; J gene: TRBJ2-7; CDR3 protein: ASSLGGLAKTYEQY
V gene: TRBV7-2; J gene: TRBJ2-7; CDR3 protein: ASSQTAGYEQY
V gene: TRBV30; J gene: TRBJ2-1; CDR3 protein: AWSQSAWRDYNEQF
V gene: TRBV10-2; J gene: TRBJ2-1; CDR3 protein: ASSEPAGGYNEQF
V gene: TRBV15; J gene: TRBJ1-6; CDR3 protein: ATSRGDRVNSPLH
V gene: TRBV6-1; J gene: TRBJ2-7; CDR3 protein: ASSEITQGHEQY
V gene: TRBV6-1; J gene: TRBJ1-2; CDR3 protein: ASSEQRGLGGYT
V gene: TRBV20-1; J gene: TRBJ1-1; CDR3 protein: SASKPGVNTEAF
V gene: TRBV12-2; J gene: TRBJ2-7; CDR3 protein: ASRLGDRVYSYEQY
V gene: TRBV11-2; J gene: TRBJ2-7; CDR3 protein: ASSFIDRAYEQY
V gene: TRBV7-2; J gene: TRBJ2-7; CDR3 protein: ASSLAELAGGYEQY
V gene: TRBV4-2; J gene: TRBJ1-5; CDR3 protein: ASSQEGDRDQPQH
V gene: TRBV29-1; J gene: TRBJ2-1; CDR3 protein: SVTQGGNEQF
V gene: TRBV25-1; J gene: TRBJ2-1; CDR3 protein: ASSPGASGSTEQF
V gene: TRBV5-1; J gene: TRBJ2-2; CDR3 protein: ASSLKAGVGTGELF
V gene: TRBV4-1; J gene: TRBJ2-1; CDR3 protein: ASSQTSGQGTYNEQF
V gene: TRBV5-6; J gene: TRBJ1-5; CDR3 protein: ASSLGGGLNQPQH
V gene: TRBV5-1; J gene: TRBJ2-7; CDR3 protein: ASSSTPDSIYEQY
V gene: TRBV10-3; J gene: TRBJ2-3; CDR3 protein: AISGSGRADTQY
V gene: TRBV6-1; J gene: TRBJ2-1; CDR3 protein: ASSGGLAGGPEGEQF
V gene: TRBV15; J gene: TRBJ1-6; CDR3 protein: ATSGRSGQNSPLH
V gene: TRBV7-2; J gene: TRBJ1-6; CDR3 protein: ASSLVRNSPLH
V gene: TRBV9; J gene: TRBJ1-4; CDR3 protein: ASSVGGGDEKLF
V gene: TRBV19; J gene: TRBJ1-5; CDR3 protein: ASRAGQGGNQPQH